This TCR beta chain was found in a study of human T cells and chemical hapten exposure. TCRdb re-analysed the RACE reads in MiXCR, keeping a single row per CDR3 protein. The sample lists 30,000 to 50,000 distinct CDR3 sequences, about 13% occurring once. This clonotype is deemed medium-sized (0.01 to 0.1%). Time point given: patch test 3, about 24 weeks after DPC sensitization. This sample's treatment: therapeutic diphenylcyclopropenone sensitization with weekly scalp DPC. Total RNA extraction was carried out from unfractionated whole blood. Germline V gene data show CDR1 as MDHEN and CDR2 as SYDVKM. The CDR3 is 15 residues long. Germline trimming cut 1 base from V and 1 base from J; bases unmatched to any gene: 3.

The sequence came from a woman aged 35 to 49 with alopecia areata. Some clones in this sample may be carry-over from other donors' samples. The sample consisted of whole blood, taken in connection with sensitization to the hapten diphenylcyclopropenone (DPC). The V gene is TRBV28, the J gene TRBJ1-1, with 7 nucleotides matching TRBD1. The CDR3 region has the DNA TGTGCCAGCAGTTTATTTGCAGGGGGGAACACTGAAGCTTTCTTT. This encodes CASSLFAGGNTEAFF.